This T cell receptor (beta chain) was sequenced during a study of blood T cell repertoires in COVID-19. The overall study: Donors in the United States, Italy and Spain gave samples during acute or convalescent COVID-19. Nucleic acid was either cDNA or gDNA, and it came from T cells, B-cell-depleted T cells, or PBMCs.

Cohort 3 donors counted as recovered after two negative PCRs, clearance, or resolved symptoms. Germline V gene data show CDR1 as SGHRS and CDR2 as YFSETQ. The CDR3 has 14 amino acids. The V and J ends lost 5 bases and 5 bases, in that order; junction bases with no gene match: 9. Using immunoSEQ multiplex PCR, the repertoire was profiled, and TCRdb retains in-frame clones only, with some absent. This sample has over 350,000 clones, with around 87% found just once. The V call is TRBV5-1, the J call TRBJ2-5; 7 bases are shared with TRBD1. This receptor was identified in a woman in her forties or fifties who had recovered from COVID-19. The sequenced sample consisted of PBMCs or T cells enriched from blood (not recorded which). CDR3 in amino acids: CASRTGYDGETQYF. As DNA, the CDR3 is TGCGCCAGCAGGACAGGGTACGACGGGGAGACCCAGTACTTC.